What follows describes a single T cell receptor (beta chain). The record originates from a study of blood T cell repertoires in COVID-19. The overall study: Both acute and convalescent COVID-19 samples were obtained from the United States, Italy and Spain. PBMCs, B-cell-depleted T cells, or T cells provided the cDNA or gDNA that made up the material.

In the authors' methods: Quantification of nucleated cells was approximated via reference gene primer amplification. Here immunoSEQ multiplex PCR was the method, and the copy in TCRdb shows in-frame clones only, minus some. From that table come the V and J calls and clone size; the DNA was used to work out D and trimming. The data show 75,000 to 90,000 clones, with around 87% seen just once and approximately 8.1% held by the top ten. This CDR3 has 14 amino acids. CDR1 LNHDA and CDR2 SQIVND come from the germline V gene (reference sequence). V was cut by 5 bases and J by 2 bases, with 10 bases left in between.

V and J are TRBV19 and TRBJ2-4, with D hard to call. The specimen was peripheral blood. The TCR sequence derives from an elderly man with active or convalescent COVID-19. As DNA, the CDR3 is TGTGCCAGTAGTGGTCCGGTTTCCAAAAACATTCAGTACTTC. Amino acids: CASSGPVSKNIQYF.